This entry concerns a single TCR beta chain. Its antigen is not identified. This sample is drawn from a study of graft-versus-host responses after intestinal transplantation. The germline V gene has CDR1 SGHDT and CDR2 YYEEEE. Trimming left V 7 bases short and J 5 bases short, with 13 bases between. The CDR3 is 13 amino acids. TCRdb's table, derived via immunoSEQ multiplex PCR, lists solely in-frame clones and lacks some. The data hold more than 90,000 clones, with about 92% observed a single time. The sequence came from a human donor who was the organ donor for an intestinal transplant. This specimen consisted of unstimulated CD8+ T cells sorted from spleen or lymph node cells, obtained before transplant. The J gene is TRBJ2-1, the V gene TRBV5-6; no definite D call. In nucleotides, the CDR3 is TGTGCCAGCTCCTTTCTCCCGAACAATGAGCAGTTCTTC. Protein: CASSFLPNNEQFF.